There are many counts of the clone carrying this TCR beta chain. Its antigen remains unknown. These data come from a study of Graves' ophthalmopathy and Graves' hyperthyroidism. The V and J ends lost 2 bases and 5 bases respectively, with 13 bases between them. Per germline, CDR1 MNHEY and CDR2 SVGEGT. The CDR3 contains 15 residues. Using RNA transcripts, the TCR beta CDR3 regions were amplified. After a first-round RT-PCR with HTBI primers, a second-round multiplex PCR was run. One entry per CDR3 protein results from TCRdb running MiXCR on the multiplex PCR reads. This repertoire shows about 420,000 distinct CDR3 sequences, under 25% found once; its top ten account for under 3.5%. The study, taken as a whole, reports: Sensitivity reached roughly 71% and specificity under 85% when the model predicted ophthalmopathy progression.

Sequences were obtained from peripheral blood. The chain combines TRBV6-2 or TRBV6-3 with TRBJ1-5; D not certain. The receptor's source is a woman aged 18-29 years with stable Graves' hyperthyroidism. CDR3 amino acids: CASSYLLPADQPQHF. DNA for the CDR3: TGTGCCAGCAGTTACCTACTGCCCGCCGATCAGCCCCAGCATTTT.